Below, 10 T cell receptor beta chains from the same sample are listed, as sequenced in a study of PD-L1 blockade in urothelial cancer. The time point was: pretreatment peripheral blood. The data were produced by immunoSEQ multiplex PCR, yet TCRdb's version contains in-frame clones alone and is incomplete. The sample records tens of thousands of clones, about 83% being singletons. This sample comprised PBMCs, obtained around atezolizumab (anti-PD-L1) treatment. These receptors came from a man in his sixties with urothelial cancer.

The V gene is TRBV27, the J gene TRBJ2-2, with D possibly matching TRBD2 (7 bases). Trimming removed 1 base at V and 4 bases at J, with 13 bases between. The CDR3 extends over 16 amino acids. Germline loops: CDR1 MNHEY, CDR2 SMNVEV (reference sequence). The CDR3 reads CASSLWGGAFTGELFF. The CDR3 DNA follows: TGTGCCAGCAGTTTATGGGGGGGCGCTTTCACCGGGGAGCTGTTTTTT.

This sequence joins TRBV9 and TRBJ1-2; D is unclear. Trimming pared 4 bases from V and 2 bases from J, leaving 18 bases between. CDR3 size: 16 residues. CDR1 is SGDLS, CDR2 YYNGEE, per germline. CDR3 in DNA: TGTGCCAGCAGCCCCACCGGGGAGCCTTCCAACTATGGCTACACCTTC. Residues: CASSPTGEPSNYGYTF. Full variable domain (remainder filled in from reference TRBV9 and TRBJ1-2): DSGVTQTPKHLITATGQRVTLRCSPRSGDLSVYWYQQSLDQGLQFLIQYYNGEERAKGNILERFSAQQFPDLHSELNLSSLELGDSALYFCASSPTGEPSNYGYTFGSGTRLTVV.

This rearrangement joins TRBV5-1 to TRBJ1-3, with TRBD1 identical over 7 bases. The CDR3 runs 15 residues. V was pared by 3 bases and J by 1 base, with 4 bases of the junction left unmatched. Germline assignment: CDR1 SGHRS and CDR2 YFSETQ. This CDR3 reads CASSSTGESGNTIYF. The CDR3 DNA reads TGCGCCAGCAGCTCAACAGGGGAGTCTGGAAACACCATATATTTT.

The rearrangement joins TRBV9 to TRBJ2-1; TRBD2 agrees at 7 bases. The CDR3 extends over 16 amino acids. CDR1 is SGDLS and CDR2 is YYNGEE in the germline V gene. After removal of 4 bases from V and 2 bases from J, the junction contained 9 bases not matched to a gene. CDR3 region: CASSLTTAGAYNEQFF. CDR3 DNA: TGTGCCAGCAGCCTGACTACGGCGGGGGCCTACAATGAGCAGTTCTTC.

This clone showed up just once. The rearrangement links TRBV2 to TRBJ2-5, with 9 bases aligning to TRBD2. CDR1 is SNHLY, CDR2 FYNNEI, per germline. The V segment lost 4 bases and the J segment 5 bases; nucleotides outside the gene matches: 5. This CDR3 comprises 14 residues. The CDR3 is CASSGGGAGETQYF. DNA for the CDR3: TGTGCCAGCAGTGGCGGGGGGGCCGGGGAGACCCAGTACTTC.

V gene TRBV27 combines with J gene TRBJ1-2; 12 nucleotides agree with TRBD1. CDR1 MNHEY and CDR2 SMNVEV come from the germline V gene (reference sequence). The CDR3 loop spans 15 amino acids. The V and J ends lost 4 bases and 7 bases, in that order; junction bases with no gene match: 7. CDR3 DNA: TGTGCCAGCAGTTCCCCGGGACAGGGGGCGGCTGGCTACACCTTC. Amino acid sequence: CASSSPGQGAAGYTF.

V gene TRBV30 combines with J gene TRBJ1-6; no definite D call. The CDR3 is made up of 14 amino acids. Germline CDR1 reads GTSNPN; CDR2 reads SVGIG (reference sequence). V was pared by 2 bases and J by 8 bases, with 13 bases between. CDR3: CAWSRARLDSPLHF. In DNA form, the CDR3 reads TGTGCCTGGAGTCGCGCGAGATTGGATTCACCCCTCCACTTT.

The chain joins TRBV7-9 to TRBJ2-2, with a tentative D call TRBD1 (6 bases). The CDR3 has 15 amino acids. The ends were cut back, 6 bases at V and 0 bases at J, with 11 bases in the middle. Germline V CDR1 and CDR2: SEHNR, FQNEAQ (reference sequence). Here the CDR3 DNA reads TGTGCCAGCAGGCTGACAGGTTCGAACACCGGGGAGCTGTTTTTT. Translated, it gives CASRLTGSNTGELFF.

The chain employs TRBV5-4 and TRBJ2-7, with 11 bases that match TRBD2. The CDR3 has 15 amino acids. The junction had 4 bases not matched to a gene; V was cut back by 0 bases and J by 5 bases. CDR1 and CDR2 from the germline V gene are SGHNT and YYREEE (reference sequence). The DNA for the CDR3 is TGTGCCAGCAGCTTGGATCTAGCGGGAGGCCACGAGCAGTACTTC. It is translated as CASSLDLAGGHEQYF.

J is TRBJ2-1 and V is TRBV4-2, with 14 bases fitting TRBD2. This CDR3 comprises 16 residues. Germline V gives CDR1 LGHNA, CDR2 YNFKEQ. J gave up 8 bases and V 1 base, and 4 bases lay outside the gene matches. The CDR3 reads CASSQGLAGGPHEQFF. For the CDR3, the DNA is TGTGCCAGCAGCCAAGGACTAGCGGGGGGGCCGCATGAGCAGTTCTTC.